The TCR beta chain described here comes from a study of T cell changes during pregnancy in multiple sclerosis. TCRdb keeps only in-frame clones here, not all; method: immunoSEQ multiplex PCR. Among 85,000 to 90,000 clones listed, 94% were seen once. With 5 bases clipped from V and 5 bases from J, the junction kept 5 bases outside the gene matches. CDR3 size: 14 residues. Germline CDR1 is SGHNT and CDR2 is YENEEA. Sequences were derived from peripheral blood, sampled after pregnancy. V is TRBV11-3 and J is TRBJ2-3; 9 nucleotides agree with TRBD1. The TCR sequence derives from a female donor in good health, enrolled as a control in a pregnancy study. The CDR3 DNA reads TGTGCCAGCAGCCAGGACAGGGGCAGAGATACGCAGTATTTT. It translates to CASSQDRGRDTQYF.